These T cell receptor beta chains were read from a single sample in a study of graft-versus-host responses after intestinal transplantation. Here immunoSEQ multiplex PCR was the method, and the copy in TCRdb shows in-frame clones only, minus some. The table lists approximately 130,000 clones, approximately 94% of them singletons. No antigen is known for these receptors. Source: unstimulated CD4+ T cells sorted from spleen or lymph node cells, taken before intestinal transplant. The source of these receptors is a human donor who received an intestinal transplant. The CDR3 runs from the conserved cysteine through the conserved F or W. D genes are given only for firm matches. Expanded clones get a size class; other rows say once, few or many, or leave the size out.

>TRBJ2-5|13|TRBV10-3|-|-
CAISEFVGETQYF
TGTGCCATCAGTGAGTTTGTGGGGGAGACCCAGTACTTC
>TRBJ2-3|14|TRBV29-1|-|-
CSVEAGSFQDTQYF
TGCAGCGTTGAAGCTGGCAGCTTCCAGGATACGCAGTATTTT
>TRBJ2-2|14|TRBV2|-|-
CASSEQGNTGELFF
TGTGCCAGCAGTGAACAGGGAAACACCGGGGAGCTGTTTTTT
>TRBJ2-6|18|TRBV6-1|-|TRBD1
CASSEALGTGAGANVLTF
TGTGCCAGCAGTGAAGCGCTGGGGACAGGGGCTGGGGCCAACGTCCTGACTTTC
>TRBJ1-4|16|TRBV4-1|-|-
CASSQGLGRVGEKLFF
TGCGCCAGCAGCCAAGGGCTGGGGCGGGTCGGTGAAAAACTGTTTTTT
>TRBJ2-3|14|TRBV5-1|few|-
CASSLEDSTDTQYF
TGCGCCAGCAGCTTGGAGGACAGCACAGATACGCAGTATTTT
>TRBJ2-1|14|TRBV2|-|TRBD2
CASRAASGGLEQFF
TGTGCCAGCAGAGCAGCTAGCGGGGGTCTTGAGCAGTTCTTC
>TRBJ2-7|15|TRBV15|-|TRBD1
CATSRTGVPSVEQYF
TGTGCCACCAGCAGGACAGGGGTACCCTCGGTCGAGCAGTACTTC
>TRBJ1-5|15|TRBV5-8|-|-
CASSLGQLGYQPQHF
TGTGCCAGCAGCTTGGGACAGCTAGGGTATCAGCCCCAGCATTTT
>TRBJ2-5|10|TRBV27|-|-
CASGQETQYF
TGTGCCAGCGGTCAAGAGACCCAGTACTTC
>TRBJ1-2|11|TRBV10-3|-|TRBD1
CASRTGRGYTF
TGTGCCAGCCGGACAGGGCGCGGCTACACCTTC
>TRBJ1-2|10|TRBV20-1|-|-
CSARYVGYTF
TGCAGTGCTAGATACGTAGGCTACACCTTC
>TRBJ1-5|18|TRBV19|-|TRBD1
CASLPQGVPFKDNQPQHF
TGTGCCAGCCTACCCCAGGGGGTGCCTTTCAAGGACAATCAGCCCCAGCATTTT
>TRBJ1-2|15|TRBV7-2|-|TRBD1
CASSLDSDRVKGYTF
TGTGCCAGCAGCTTAGACTCTGACAGGGTGAAGGGCTACACCTTC
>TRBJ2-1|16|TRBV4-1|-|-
CASSQDMAIGLNEQFF
TGCGCCAGCAGCCAAGATATGGCGATTGGTCTAAATGAGCAGTTCTTC
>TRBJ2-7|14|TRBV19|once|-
CASSMEASSYEQYF
TGTGCCAGTAGTATGGAGGCGAGCTCCTACGAGCAGTACTTC
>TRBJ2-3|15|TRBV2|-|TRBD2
CASKIRGLAIDTQYF
TGTGCCAGCAAAATTCGGGGACTAGCCATAGATACGCAGTATTTT
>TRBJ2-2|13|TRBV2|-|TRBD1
CAGQGTDTGELFF
TGTGCCGGACAGGGGACCGACACCGGGGAGCTGTTTTTT